These 15 T cell receptor beta chains were sequenced from one sample in a study of human thymus T cells. Libraries were prepared by immunoSEQ multiplex PCR; TCRdb keeps only in-frame clonotypes and omits some of them. The table lists 65,000 to 90,000 clones, around 95% of them singletons. From resections taken during corrective heart surgery, the thymus tissue was obtained. The material sequenced was thymus tissue. Receptors were obtained from a girl under two years old with a congenital heart defect but otherwise immunologically healthy.

V usage is TRBV27 and J usage is TRBJ2-1; TRBD2 agrees at 11 bases. V dropped 6 bases and J dropped 7; count of bases not matched to a gene: 8. Germline CDR1 reads MNHEY; CDR2 reads SMNVEV (reference sequence). The CDR3 has 15 residues. The CDR3 protein is CASRASGRTGNEQFF. CDR3 coding DNA: TGTGCCAGCAGGGCTAGCGGGAGGACGGGGAATGAGCAGTTCTTC.

This chain uses TRBV30 with TRBJ2-6; D is uncertain. The CDR3 has 15 residues. Germline V gene lookup returns CDR1 GTSNPN and CDR2 SVGIG (reference sequence). V lost 4 bases to trimming and J lost 0 bases, with 10 bases between them. The CDR3 sequence: CAWNTRSSGANVLTF. The CDR3 DNA reads TGTGCCTGGAATACCCGGAGCTCTGGGGCCAACGTCCTGACTTTC.

The chain combines TRBV12-5 with TRBJ2-7; TRBD1 might be the D (5 bases). The germline V gene encodes CDR1 LGHNT and CDR2 FRNRAP. This CDR3 contains 14 residues. Trimming removed 7 bases at V and 0 bases at J, with 13 bases between. The CDR3 loop is CASAWGEDSYEQYF. The CDR3 DNA follows: TGTGCTAGTGCTTGGGGCGAGGACTCCTACGAGCAGTACTTC. Using reference TRBV12-5 and TRBJ2-7 for the parts outside the CDR3, the full variable domain is DARVTQTPRHKVTEMGQEVTMRCQPILGHNTVFWYRQTMMQGLELLAYFRNRAPLDDSGMPKDRFSAEMPDATLATLKIQPSEPRDSAVYFCASAWGEDSYEQYFGPGTRLTVT.

This chain connects TRBV5-4 to TRBJ2-1; no reliable D call. V gave up 5 bases and J gave up 9 bases, with 15 bases separating them. This CDR3 region has 13 residues. Germline CDR1 is SGHNT and CDR2 is YYREEE (reference sequence). For the CDR3, the DNA is TGTGCCAGCAGGCTGAACGGCCCCGGTGAGCAGTTCTTC. This sequence encodes CASRLNGPGEQFF.

The CDR3 protein is CASSKGGLVETQYF. CDR3 nucleotides: TGTGCCAGCAGCAAGGGGGGACTTGTGGAGACCCAGTACTTC. The chain employs TRBV4-2 and TRBJ2-5; the D gene could be TRBD1 or TRBD2 (6 bases each). The germline CDR1 and CDR2 sequences are LGHNA and YNFKEQ. Trimming stripped 5 bases from V and 5 bases from J, with 15 bases between. This CDR3 spans 14 amino acids.

In its sample, this clone was seen once. The gene calls are TRBV19 and TRBJ1-2, with a possible D match to TRBD1 (5 bases). From germline, CDR1 is LNHDA and CDR2 SQIVND (reference sequence). Trimming stripped 2 bases from V and 2 bases from J, with 12 bases between. The CDR3 is 15 residues long. The CDR3 coding sequence is TGTGCCAGTAGTATATCCAGGGAGGAGAACTATGGCTACACCTTC. It yields the protein CASSISREENYGYTF.

The chain couples TRBV6-5 to TRBJ1-1; 7 nucleotides align to TRBD1. CDR3 length equals 15 residues. CDR1 MNHEY and CDR2 SVGAGI come from the germline V gene. V lost 2 bases and J lost 0; bases outside the gene matches: 3. The CDR3 DNA is TGTGCCAGCAGTTACCGGGACAGACTGAACACTGAAGCTTTCTTT. It yields the protein CASSYRDRLNTEAFF.

The gene calls are TRBV5-1 and TRBJ2-7; D is unresolved. CDR3 length: 15 amino acids. Germline V gene data show CDR1 as SGHRS and CDR2 as YFSETQ. The germline V and J ends were trimmed by 4 bases and 1 base, with 15 bases remaining between them. The CDR3 region is CASSLRVGMSYEQYF. The CDR3 DNA reads as TGCGCCAGCAGCCTTAGGGTCGGTATGTCCTACGAGCAGTACTTC.

Worth noting for this clone: Other DNA sequences in the same sample also yield this CDR3. The chain combines TRBV18 with TRBJ2-5; D is unresolved. The CDR3 contains 11 residues. With 3 bases removed from V and 5 bases from J, the gap between germline ends came to 4 bases. Germline V gives CDR1 KGHSH, CDR2 LQKENI. CDR3 in amino acids: CASSPGETQYF. The CDR3 nucleotides are TGTGCCAGCTCACCGGGGGAGACCCAGTACTTC.

This sequence joins TRBV6-6 and TRBJ2-7; 7 positions agree with TRBD2. Germline V lookup: CDR1 MNHNY, CDR2 SVGAGI (reference sequence). CDR3 size: 15 residues. The V gene end was trimmed by 4 bases and the J gene end by 3 bases; junction bases not matched to a gene: 9. CDR3 nucleotides: TGTGCCAGCAGTTTGACTGGCGGGGGATACTACGAGCAGTACTTC. Translation gives CASSLTGGGYYEQYF.

The chain is built from TRBV5-1 and TRBJ1-2; D unclear. The CDR3 runs 15 residues. In germline, CDR1 is SGHRS, CDR2 YFSETQ. The V end was cut by 7 bases, the J end by 6 bases, with 22 bases between. This CDR3 reads CASRHPRTERDGYTF. The CDR3 DNA sequence: TGCGCCAGCCGCCACCCAAGGACGGAGCGGGATGGCTACACCTTC. Looking up the rest from reference TRBV5-1 and TRBJ1-2 gives the full variable domain: KAGVTQTPRYLIKTRGQQVTLSCSPISGHRSVSWYQQTPGQGLQFLFEYFSETQRNKGNFPGRFSGRQFSNSRSEMNVSTLELGDSALYLCASRHPRTERDGYTFGSGTRLTVV.

The V call is TRBV5-1, the J call TRBJ2-2; no clear D. V was cut by 0 bases and J by 6 bases, with 6 bases left in between. This CDR3 contains 13 residues. Per germline, CDR1 SGHRS and CDR2 YFSETQ. Written as DNA, the CDR3 is TGCGCCAGCAGCTTGGTGACATCCGGGGAGCTGTTTTTT. Translation: CASSLVTSGELFF.

J is TRBJ2-7 and V is TRBV27, with a tentative D call TRBD2 (6 bases). Trimming took off 5 bases at V and 1 base at J, with 12 bases between the two ends. The CDR3 is 14 residues long. The germline V gene encodes CDR1 MNHEY and CDR2 SMNVEV (reference sequence). The CDR3 DNA is TGTGCCAGCAGTCCAATGACTAGTTCCTACGAGCAGTACTTC. Amino acid sequence: CASSPMTSSYEQYF.

The V call is TRBV7-9, the J call TRBJ2-1, with no clear D. V was cut by 4 bases and J by 8 bases, with 21 bases left in between. The germline gives CDR1 SEHNR, CDR2 FQNEAQ (reference sequence). The CDR3 is 16 residues long. The CDR3 DNA sequence: TGTGCCAGCAGCTCCACGAGGCCGATGGGAACACATGAGCAGTTCTTC. Translation: CASSSTRPMGTHEQFF.

The V gene is TRBV18, the J gene TRBJ2-7; tentative D call: TRBD2 (6 bases). This CDR3 is built from 12 residues. Germline CDR1 is KGHSH and CDR2 is LQKENI. Trimming shortened V by 2 bases and J by 7 bases, and 9 bases separated the two germline ends. CDR3 in DNA: TGTGCCAGCTCACCAAGTCGGGGGGAGCAGTACTTC. Translation gives CASSPSRGEQYF.